A selection of T cell receptor beta chains follows, all from one sample in a study of cytomegalovirus exposure and HLA in healthy donors. Produced via immunoSEQ multiplex PCR; TCRdb's table is partial and in-frame only. The top ten clones hold about 8% of a sample with some 44,000 clones, roughly nine tenths of them seen once. Sequenced: PBMCs. The receptors come from a woman aged 40 to 49 in good health and CMV-seropositive. CDR3s include the opening cysteine and the closing phenylalanine or tryptophan.

>TRBV5-1|12|TRBJ2-5
CASSQDQETQYF
>TRBV6-5|14|TRBJ2-7
CASSYSSGPYEQYF
>TRBV7-2|15|TRBJ2-7
CASSKTSGGAGEQYF
>TRBV7-8|14|TRBJ1-2
CASSLDRGDYGYTF
>TRBV10-3|12|TRBJ1-5
CAMGTGGQPQHF
>TRBV6-6|13|TRBJ2-5
CASSDFLQETQYF
>TRBV5-1|17|TRBJ1-1
CASSLAYRQGSNTEAFF
>TRBV7-9|12|TRBJ2-7
CSSSLEGNEQYF
>TRBV29-1|13|TRBJ2-5
CSVAGQGQGTQYF
>TRBV7-2|14|TRBJ1-5
CASSPDRLNQPQHF
>TRBV5-1|17|TRBJ2-1
CASSSGLAGGRDNEQFF
>TRBV2|18|TRBJ1-4
CASSGVSTGQPGLEKLFF
>TRBV28|12|TRBJ2-3
CASRTGEDTQYF
>TRBV6-5|14|TRBJ1-2
CASRREARNYGYTF
>TRBV5-1|17|TRBJ2-3
CASSLGTGTRATDTQYF
>TRBV6-6|13|TRBJ2-7
CASSHLQGYEQYF
>TRBV2|15|TRBJ1-6
CASSGFSGGNSPLHF
>TRBV19|17|TRBJ2-1
CASTSKVGGRSYNEQFF
>TRBV7-3|15|TRBJ2-1
CASSKPGTGYNEQFF
>TRBV6-1|13|TRBJ2-5
CAMASLTSGKQYF
>TRBV4-2|15|TRBJ2-7
CASSQAASQRYEQYF
>TRBV5-1|15|TRBJ1-1
CASSAGQGSNTEAFF
>TRBV5-8|14|TRBJ1-6
CASSQRTGRSPLHF
>TRBV29-1|15|TRBJ2-1
CSAVSDPSSYNEQFF
>TRBV28|12|TRBJ1-2
CACQTGYNGYTF
>TRBV28|16|TRBJ2-2
CASSPGLASSTGELFF
>TRBV15|15|TRBJ1-2
CATSRDQGASYGYTF
>TRBV7-6|14|-
CASSWDQGAYEQYF
>TRBV15|15|TRBJ1-5
CATSRVRGPNQPQHF
>TRBV6-5|15|TRBJ1-2
CASSYTTGFSNGYTF
>TRBV5-8|14|TRBJ1-2
CASSLGAGAYGYTF
>TRBV14|15|TRBJ2-5
CASSQGGFLVETQYF
>TRBV18|18|TRBJ2-1
CASSPHTLLYLSYNEQFF
>TRBV5-4|15|TRBJ2-2
CASSPTSLNTGELFF
>TRBV7-9|14|TRBJ2-1
CSSSSGGKYNEQFF
>TRBV28|14|TRBJ2-7
CASSPTRTSYEQYF
>TRBV27|14|TRBJ1-2
CASSRSGPNYGYTF
>TRBV5-1|17|TRBJ1-3
CASSPAGGQSSGNTIYF
>TRBV5-1|14|TRBJ2-7
CASSLVQGSYEQYF
>TRBV4-1|16|TRBJ2-7
CASSQDTSGRWGEQYF
>TRBV7-9|12|TRBJ1-2
CASSLAPGGYTF
>TRBV19|18|TRBJ1-5
CASSPGDALGEENQPQHF
>TRBV7-6|14|TRBJ2-5
CASSLDAGMETQYF
>TRBV12-5|13|TRBJ2-2
CASGLVLDGELFF
>TRBV18|14|TRBJ1-4
CASSPDTVSEKLFF
>TRBV7-9|16|-
CASSLDRDRGLYEQYF
>TRBV10-3|13|TRBJ2-7
CAISATISYEQYF
>TRBV7-6|13|TRBJ1-5
CASSLQRDQPQHF